The 5 T cell receptor beta chains below were found in one sample sequenced in a study of cytomegalovirus exposure and HLA in healthy donors. A multiplex PCR was run with 60 Vbeta primers and 13 Jbeta primers. Generated by immunoSEQ multiplex PCR, the TCRdb table keeps only in-frame clones and is missing some. The sample carries more than 100,000 clones, more than 70% recorded once. The material sequenced was PBMCs. Source of these receptors: a man aged 50-60 years in good health and CMV-seronegative.

This clone appeared once. The chain combines TRBV30 with TRBJ1-2; the D is unclear. V was clipped by 3 bases and J by 0 bases, with 8 bases between them. The CDR3 loop spans 13 amino acids. The germline V gene has CDR1 GTSNPN and CDR2 SVGIG (reference sequence). CDR3 nucleotides: TGTGCCTGGAGCCTGGGAGCTAACTATGGCTACACCTTC. It translates to CAWSLGANYGYTF.

CDR3 region: CASSFPDSPTSLNTEAFF. For the CDR3, the DNA is TGCGCCAGCAGCTTCCCAGACAGCCCCACCTCACTGAACACTGAAGCTTTCTTT. The chain uses TRBV5-1 and TRBJ1-1; a weak D match, TRBD1 (5 bases). V was trimmed by 2 bases and J by 0 bases, leaving 20 bases between them. The CDR3 has 18 residues. Germline V gene sequence: CDR1 SGHRS, CDR2 YFSETQ.

This clone was seen a few times. The chain couples TRBV4-1 to TRBJ1-1; D is undetermined. V was clipped by 1 base and J by 8 bases, with 14 bases between them. Germline V CDR1 and CDR2: MGHRA, YSYEKL. CDR3 length: 14 amino acids. The DNA for the CDR3 is TGCGCCAGCAGCCAAGGCACCCAGTACCCAGAAGCTTTCTTT. Translation: CASSQGTQYPEAFF.

The CDR3 DNA is TGTGCCACCGAGAGGGTCGGGAGGAGCTCCTACGAGCAGTACTTC. Protein product: CATERVGRSSYEQYF. The chain employs TRBV28 and TRBJ2-7, with 7 bases fitting TRBD2. Germline V lookup: CDR1 MDHEN, CDR2 SYDVKM. The CDR3 runs 15 residues. The V gene end was trimmed by 10 bases and the J gene end by 0 bases; junction bases not matched to a gene: 12.

The J gene is TRBJ1-4, the V gene TRBV7-9; D gene ambiguous. This CDR3 is built from 14 residues. The V end was cut by 0 bases, the J end by 7 bases, with 9 bases between. CDR1 and CDR2 from the germline V gene are SEHNR and FQNEAQ (reference sequence). The CDR3 spells CASSLAASSEKLFF. As DNA, the CDR3 is TGTGCCAGCAGCTTAGCGGCGTCTAGTGAAAAACTGTTTTTT.